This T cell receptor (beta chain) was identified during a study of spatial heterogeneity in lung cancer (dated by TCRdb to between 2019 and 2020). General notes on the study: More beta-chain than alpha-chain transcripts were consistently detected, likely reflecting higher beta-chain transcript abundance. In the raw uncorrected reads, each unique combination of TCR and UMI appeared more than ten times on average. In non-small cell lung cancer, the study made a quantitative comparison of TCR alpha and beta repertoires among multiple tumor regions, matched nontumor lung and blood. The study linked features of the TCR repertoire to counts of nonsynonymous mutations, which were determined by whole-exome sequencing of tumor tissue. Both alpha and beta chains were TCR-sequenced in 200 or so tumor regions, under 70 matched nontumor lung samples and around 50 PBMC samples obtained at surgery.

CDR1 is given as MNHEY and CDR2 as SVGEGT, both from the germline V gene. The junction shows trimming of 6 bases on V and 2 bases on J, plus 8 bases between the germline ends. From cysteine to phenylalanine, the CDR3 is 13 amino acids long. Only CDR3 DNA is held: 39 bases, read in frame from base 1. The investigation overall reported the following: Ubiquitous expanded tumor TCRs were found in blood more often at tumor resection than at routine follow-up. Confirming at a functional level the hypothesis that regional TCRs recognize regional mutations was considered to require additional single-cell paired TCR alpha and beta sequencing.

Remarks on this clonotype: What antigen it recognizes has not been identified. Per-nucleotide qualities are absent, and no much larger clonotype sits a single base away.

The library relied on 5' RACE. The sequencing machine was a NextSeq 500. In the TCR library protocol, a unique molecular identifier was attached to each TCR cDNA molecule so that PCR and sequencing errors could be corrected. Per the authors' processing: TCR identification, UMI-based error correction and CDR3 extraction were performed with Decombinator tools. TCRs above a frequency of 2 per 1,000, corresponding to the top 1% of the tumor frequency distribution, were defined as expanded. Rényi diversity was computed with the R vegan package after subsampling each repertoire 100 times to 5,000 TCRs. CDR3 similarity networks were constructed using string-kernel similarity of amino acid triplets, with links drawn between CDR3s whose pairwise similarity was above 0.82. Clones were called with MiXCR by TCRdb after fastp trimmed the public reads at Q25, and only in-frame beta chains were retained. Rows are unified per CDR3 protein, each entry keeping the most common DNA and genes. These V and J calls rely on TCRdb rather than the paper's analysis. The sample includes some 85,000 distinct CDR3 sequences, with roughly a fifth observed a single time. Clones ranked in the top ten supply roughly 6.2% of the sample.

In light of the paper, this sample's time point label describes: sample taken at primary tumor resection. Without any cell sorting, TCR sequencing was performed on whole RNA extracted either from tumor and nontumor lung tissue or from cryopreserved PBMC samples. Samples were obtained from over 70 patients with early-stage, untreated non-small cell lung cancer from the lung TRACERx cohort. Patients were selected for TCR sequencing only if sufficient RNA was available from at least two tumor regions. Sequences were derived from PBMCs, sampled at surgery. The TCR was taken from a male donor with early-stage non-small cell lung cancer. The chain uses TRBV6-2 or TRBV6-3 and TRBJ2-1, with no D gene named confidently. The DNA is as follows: TGTGCCAGCAGCCCGTCCCCCTACAATGAGCAGTTCTTC. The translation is CASSPSPYNEQFF.